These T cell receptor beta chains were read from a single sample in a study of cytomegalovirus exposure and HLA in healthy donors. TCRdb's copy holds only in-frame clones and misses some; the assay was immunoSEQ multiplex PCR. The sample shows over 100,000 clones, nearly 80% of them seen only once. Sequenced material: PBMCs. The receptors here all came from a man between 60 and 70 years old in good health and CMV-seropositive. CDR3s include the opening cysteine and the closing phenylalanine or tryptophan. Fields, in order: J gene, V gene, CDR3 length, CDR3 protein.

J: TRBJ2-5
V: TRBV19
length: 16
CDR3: CASSIARTSGQETQYF

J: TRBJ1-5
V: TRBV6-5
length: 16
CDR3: CASSYGGSGGNQPQHF

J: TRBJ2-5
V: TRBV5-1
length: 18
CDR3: CASSFPIRDRLYQETQYF

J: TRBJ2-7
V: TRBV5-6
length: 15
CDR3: CASSLEGQGIGEQYF

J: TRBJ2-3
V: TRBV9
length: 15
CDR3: CASSVGQGRADTQYF

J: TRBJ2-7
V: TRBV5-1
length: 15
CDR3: CASSSLQGVSWEQYF

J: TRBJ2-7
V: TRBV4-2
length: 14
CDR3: CASSQEGQGYEQYF

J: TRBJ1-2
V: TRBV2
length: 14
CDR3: CASRQMDRADGYTF

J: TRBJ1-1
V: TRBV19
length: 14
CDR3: CASTKGLTNTEAFF

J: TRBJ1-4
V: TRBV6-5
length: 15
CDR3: CASSYDAGANEKLFF

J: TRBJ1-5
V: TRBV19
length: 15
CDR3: CASSWDRVSNQPQHF

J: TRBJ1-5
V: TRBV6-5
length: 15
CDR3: CASSYSGQGDQPQHF

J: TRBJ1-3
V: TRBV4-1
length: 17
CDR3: CASSQEVTPRSGNTIYF

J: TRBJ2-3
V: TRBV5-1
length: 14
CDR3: CASLAGGPPDTQYF

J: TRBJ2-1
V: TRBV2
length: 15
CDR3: CASSYLAGGLNEQFF

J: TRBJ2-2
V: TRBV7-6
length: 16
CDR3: CASSLGQGGWSGELFF

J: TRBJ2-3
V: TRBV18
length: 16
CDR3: CASSPIYGGGTDTQYF

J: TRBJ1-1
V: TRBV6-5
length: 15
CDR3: CASSSDRQGNTEAFF

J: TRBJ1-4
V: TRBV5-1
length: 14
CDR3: CASSSQGAEEKLFF

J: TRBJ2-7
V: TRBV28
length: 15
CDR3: CASMPSGQGYGEQYF

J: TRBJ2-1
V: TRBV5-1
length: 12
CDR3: CASSILAQEQFF

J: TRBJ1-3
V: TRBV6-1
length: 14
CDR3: CASSRTGAGNTIYF

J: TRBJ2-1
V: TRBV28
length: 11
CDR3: CASRSDLAEFF

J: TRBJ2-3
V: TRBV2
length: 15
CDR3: CASRLRDTSTDTQYF

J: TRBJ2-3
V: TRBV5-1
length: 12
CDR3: CASSPNTDTQYF

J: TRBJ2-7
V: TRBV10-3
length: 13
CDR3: CAISGTGAYEQYF

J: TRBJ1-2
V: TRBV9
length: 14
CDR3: CASSSGQGRYGYTF

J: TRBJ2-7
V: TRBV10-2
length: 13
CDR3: CACRSGAAYEQYF

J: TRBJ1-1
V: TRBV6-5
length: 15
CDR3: CASTDPGRASTEAFF

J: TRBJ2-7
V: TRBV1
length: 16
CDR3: CTSSGPTSDSKHEQYF

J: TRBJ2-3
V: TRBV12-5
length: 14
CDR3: CASGRDSHTDTQYF

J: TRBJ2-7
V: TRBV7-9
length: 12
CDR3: CSSRADRGEQYF

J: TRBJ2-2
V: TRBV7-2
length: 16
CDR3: CASSRGLAGNTGELFF

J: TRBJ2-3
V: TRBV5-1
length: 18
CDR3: CASSFGTSGGAGTDTQYF

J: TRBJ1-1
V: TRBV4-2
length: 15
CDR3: CASSEGGVMNTEAFF

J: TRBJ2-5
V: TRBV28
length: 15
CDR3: CASRFPGASQETQYF

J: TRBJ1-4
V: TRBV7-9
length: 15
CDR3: CASSTWTGGGEKLFF

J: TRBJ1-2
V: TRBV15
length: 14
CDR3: CATSTPRQGSGYTF

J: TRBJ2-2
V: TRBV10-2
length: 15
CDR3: CASSDVTIRTGELFF

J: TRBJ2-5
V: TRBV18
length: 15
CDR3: CASSTGSSGGAGQYF

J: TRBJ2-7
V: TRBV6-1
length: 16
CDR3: CASSEFEGSRGYEQYF

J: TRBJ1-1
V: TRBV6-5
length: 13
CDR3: CASSYRMGNEAFF

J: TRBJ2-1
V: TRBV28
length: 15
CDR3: CASINSGSSYNEQFF

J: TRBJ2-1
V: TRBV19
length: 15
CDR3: CASSITASGNNEQFF

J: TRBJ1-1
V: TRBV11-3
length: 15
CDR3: CASSSTGLMLGEAFF

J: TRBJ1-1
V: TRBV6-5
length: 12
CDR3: CVTGRVGTEAFF

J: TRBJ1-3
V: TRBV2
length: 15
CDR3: CASSEARSSGNTIYF

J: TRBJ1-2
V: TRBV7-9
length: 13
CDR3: CASSPAANYGYTF

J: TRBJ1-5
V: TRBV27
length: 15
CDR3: CASTDRGGSNQPQHF

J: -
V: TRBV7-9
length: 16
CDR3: CASSLARGQGSHEQYF

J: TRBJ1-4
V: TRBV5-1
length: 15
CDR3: CASSSTTTGGEKLFF

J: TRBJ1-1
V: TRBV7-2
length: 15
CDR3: CASSLVGGVNTEAFF

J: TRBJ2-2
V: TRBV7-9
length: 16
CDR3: CASQTPLAENTGELFF

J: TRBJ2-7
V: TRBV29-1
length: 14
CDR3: CSAAGGAGTYEQYF

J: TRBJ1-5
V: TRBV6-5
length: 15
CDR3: CASSSDRISNQPQHF